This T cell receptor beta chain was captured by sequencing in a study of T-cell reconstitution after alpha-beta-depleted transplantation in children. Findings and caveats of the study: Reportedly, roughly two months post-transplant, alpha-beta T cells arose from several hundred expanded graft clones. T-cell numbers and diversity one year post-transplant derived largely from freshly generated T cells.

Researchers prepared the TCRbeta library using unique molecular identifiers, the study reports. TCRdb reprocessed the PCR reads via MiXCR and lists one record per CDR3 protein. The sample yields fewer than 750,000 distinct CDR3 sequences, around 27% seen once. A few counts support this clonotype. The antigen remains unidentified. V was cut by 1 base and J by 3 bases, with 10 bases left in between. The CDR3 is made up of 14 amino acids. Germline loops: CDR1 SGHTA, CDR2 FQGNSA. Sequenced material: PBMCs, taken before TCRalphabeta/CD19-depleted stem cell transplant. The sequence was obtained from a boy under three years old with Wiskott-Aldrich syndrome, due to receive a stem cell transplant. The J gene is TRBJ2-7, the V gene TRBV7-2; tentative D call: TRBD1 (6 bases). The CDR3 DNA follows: TGTGCCAGCAGCTTAGGCGGACAGCACTACGAGCAGTACTTC. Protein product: CASSLGGQHYEQYF.